This T cell receptor beta chain derives from a study of T cell repertoires in cytomegalovirus infection. Study-wide context: Based on public TCR beta signatures, there were indications of CMV infection and of a matching HLA type.

This clonotype occurred a few times. Its specificity is not known. Points from the study as a whole: Cumulative frequency of public TCR beta families picked out carriers of CMV plus the relevant HLA.

TCRdb reprocessed the reads via MiXCR and lists one record per CDR3 protein. This table has some 920,000 distinct CDR3 sequences, roughly 30% appearing once. Trimming removed 0 bases at V and 4 bases at J, with 11 bases between. The V gene's germline CDR1 is MDHEN and CDR2 SYDVKM. This CDR3 comprises 15 residues. V and J are TRBV28 and TRBJ2-3, with a possible D match to TRBD2 (5 bases). This receptor was obtained from a human donor in good health (CMV status not recorded). Some clones in this sample may be carry-over from other donors' samples. Here the sequenced sample was cultured CD8+ T cells from PBMCs, taken from culture after CMV antigen stimulation. The CDR3 reads CASSLWEERSDTQYF. DNA of the CDR3: TGTGCCAGCAGTTTATGGGAGGAGCGATCAGATACGCAGTATTTT.